The 5 T cell receptor beta chains given below trace back to one sample, sequenced in a study of blood T cell repertoires in COVID-19. Sequencing was performed with immunoSEQ multiplex PCR; in TCRdb, only in-frame clones are kept and a portion is missing. Of approximately 200,000 clones in the sample, roughly four fifths were seen once. Source material: PBMCs or T cells enriched from blood (not recorded which). The receptors come from a man aged 40-50 years who had recovered from COVID-19.

The gene calls are TRBV7-3 and TRBJ1-6; 11 bases map to TRBD1. V lost 5 bases, J lost 6 bases, and 3 bases stayed unmatched. The CDR3 spans 15 residues. CDR1 and CDR2 (germline): SGHTA, FQGTGA. The CDR3: CASSKDRGLNSPLHF. DNA for the CDR3: TGTGCCAGCAGCAAGGACAGGGGGCTTAATTCACCCCTCCACTTT.

The rearrangement joins TRBV11-2 to TRBJ2-7; D remains unclear. Germline V CDR1 and CDR2: SGHAT, FQNNGV. V lost 3 bases and J 1 base, leaving 4 bases between the germline ends. The CDR3 is 12 residues long. The CDR3 is CASSFYSYEQYF. CDR3 nucleotides: TGTGCCAGCAGCTTTTATTCCTACGAGCAGTACTTC.

The chain links TRBV19 to TRBJ1-2; 7 positions match TRBD1. V trimming: 5 bases; J trimming: 5 bases; junction bases outside the gene matches: 5. CDR3 length: 13 amino acids. Germline V gene sequence: CDR1 LNHDA, CDR2 SQIVND (reference sequence). In DNA, the CDR3 is TGTGCCAGTAGTGAAGCAGGGGGGTATGGCTACACCTTC. Its translation: CASSEAGGYGYTF.

This chain uses TRBV19 with TRBJ2-3, with TRBD2 matching 11 bases. The CDR3 runs 15 residues. Per the germline V gene, CDR1 is LNHDA and CDR2 is SQIVND (reference sequence). J lost 7 bases, V lost 6 bases, and 9 bases had no gene match. The CDR3 here is CASRSTSGRTHTQYF. The CDR3 region has the DNA TGTGCCAGTAGAAGCACTAGCGGGAGAACGCATACGCAGTATTTT. Complete variable domain (other parts from reference TRBV19 and TRBJ2-3): DGGITQSPKYLFRKEGQNVTLSCEQNLNHDAMYWYRQDPGQGLRLIYYSQIVNDFQKGDIAEGYSVSREKKESFPLTVTSAQKNPTAFYLCASRSTSGRTHTQYFGPGTRLTVL.

The rearrangement uses TRBV3-1 (or the pseudogene TRBV3-2) and TRBJ2-3; a weak D match, TRBD2 (5 bases). Trimming took off 3 bases at V and 9 bases at J, with 7 bases between the two ends. The CDR3 has 11 amino acids. Looked up from germline, CDR1 is LGHDT and CDR2 is YNNKEL (reference sequence). The chain's CDR3 is CASSHRETQYF. CDR3 nucleotides: TGTGCCAGCAGCCACCGGGAAACGCAGTATTTT.